These 2 T cell receptor beta chains were sequenced from one sample in a study of Graves' ophthalmopathy and Graves' hyperthyroidism. Amplification from RNA transcripts yielded the TCR beta CDR3 regions. HTBI-primed RT-PCR formed the first round, and a multiplex PCR formed the second. TCRdb redid the calling of the multiplex PCR reads with MiXCR, one entry per CDR3 protein. The sample has a few hundred thousand distinct CDR3 sequences, 17% seen once. The sample was peripheral blood. The origin of the receptors is an adult man with Graves' ophthalmopathy.

This clonotype was found many times. The chain recombines TRBV27 with TRBJ2-7; 8 bases line up with TRBD1. Germline lookup yields CDR1 MNHEY and CDR2 SMNVEV (reference sequence). The V gene end was trimmed by 5 bases and the J gene end by 0 bases; junction bases not matched to a gene: 6. The CDR3 runs to 15 residues. This CDR3 is CASSERDRSSYEQYF. CDR3 coding DNA: TGTGCCAGCAGTGAACGGGACAGGAGCTCCTACGAGCAGTACTTC.

This clonotype was seen ten or more times. The gene calls are TRBV29-1 and TRBJ2-7; 9 positions match TRBD1. CDR3 length equals 13 residues. Germline V lookup: CDR1 SQVTM, CDR2 ANQGSEA. V trimming: 6 bases; J trimming: 2 bases; junction bases outside the gene matches: 5. The CDR3 sequence: CSVRDRVAYEQYF. The CDR3 DNA follows: TGCAGCGTGAGGGACAGGGTAGCCTACGAGCAGTACTTC.